This T cell receptor (beta chain) stems from a study of CD8+ T cells in alopecia areata. This clone was recorded a few times. cDNA serving as the sequencing template came from extracted, reverse transcribed RNA. Only in-frame clones appear in the TCRdb table, and some are missing; sequencing was by immunoSEQ multiplex PCR. There are 100,000 to 120,000 clones in the sample; roughly 50% occur only once, and approximately 3.1% lies in the top ten. The treatment is: oral pan-JAK inhibitor, 5-10 mg twice daily. The CDR3 is 14 residues long. V was shortened by 0 bases and J by 1 base, with 6 bases between the two germline ends. Germline loops: CDR1 MNHNY, CDR2 SVGAGI (reference sequence).

Sequenced here: CD4+ T cells sorted from blood, sampled at week 24, from a patient treated with tofacitinib. The chain has TRBV6-6 and TRBJ1-1, with D unresolved. The clonotype comes from a human donor with alopecia areata. The CDR3 here is CASSYSNRNTEAFF. CDR3 bases: TGTGCCAGCAGTTACTCAAACCGGAACACTGAAGCTTTCTTT.